These T cell receptor beta chains were read from a single sample in a study of blood T cell repertoires in COVID-19. Using immunoSEQ multiplex PCR, the repertoire was profiled, and TCRdb retains in-frame clones only, with some absent. This repertoire shows over 65,000 clones, about 92% found once; its top ten account for about a tenth. The sample was peripheral blood. The receptors here all came from a human donor in a cohort sampled during active COVID-19. Each CDR3 is given with its conserved first and last residue. The order of the fields is clone size, D gene, J gene, V gene, CDR3 DNA, CDR3 protein. A D gene is named only where the DNA matches it firmly. Some rows have no size entry. The others give once, few or many, or a class for an expanded clone.

>NA|NA|TRBJ1-6|TRBV30
TGTGCCTGTACCCGGGACAACAATAATTCACCCCTCCACTTT
CACTRDNNNSPLHF
>NA|TRBD2|TRBJ2-1|TRBV5-5
TGTGCCAGCAGCTTGTTCACCCTAGCGGGAACCTACAATGAGCAGTTCTTC
CASSLFTLAGTYNEQFF
>NA|NA|TRBJ2-3|TRBV7-2
TGTGCCAGCAGCTTAGAAAACAGGGAAGCAGATACGCAGTATTTT
CASSLENREADTQYF
>NA|NA|TRBJ2-7|TRBV7-2
TGTGCCAGCAGTTTTACGACTCTACCCTACGAGCAGTACTTC
CASSFTTLPYEQYF
>NA|TRBD1|TRBJ1-1|TRBV30
TGTGCCGGACAGGGTCTAACTGAAGCTTTCTTT
CAGQGLTEAFF
>NA|NA|TRBJ1-1|TRBV5-1
TGCGCCAGCAGCTTGGGTCAGGGCATGAACACTGAAGCTTTCTTT
CASSLGQGMNTEAFF
>few|NA|TRBJ1-1|TRBV7-3
TGTGCCAGCAGCCCTGGGGCCGAGAACACTGAAGCTTTCTTT
CASSPGAENTEAFF
>NA|NA|TRBJ2-7|TRBV27
TGTGCCAGCAGCCACAGGAGTAACTCCTACGAGCAGTACTTC
CASSHRSNSYEQYF
>few|TRBD1|TRBJ2-7|TRBV6-5
TGTGCCAGCACCGGGACAGGGTTGTACGAGCAGTACTTC
CASTGTGLYEQYF
>once|NA|TRBJ1-5|TRBV7-8
TGTGCCAGCAGCCGACAGTTTACCCCTCAGCCCCAGCATTTT
CASSRQFTPQPQHF
>NA|TRBD1|TRBJ1-2|TRBV28
TGTGCCAGCAGAGGGACAGTCTATGGCTACACCTTC
CASRGTVYGYTF
>NA|NA|TRBJ1-5|TRBV19
TGTGCCAGTAGTCCCCGACGACCAGGGATAGGGCAGCCCCAGCATTTT
CASSPRRPGIGQPQHF
>NA|NA|TRBJ2-1|TRBV7-2
TGTGCCAGCAGCCAGGGTGATGAGCAGTTCTTC
CASSQGDEQFF
>NA|NA|TRBJ1-1|TRBV19
TGTGCCAGTAGTATTGGCAGGGATCCCACTGAAGCTTTCTTT
CASSIGRDPTEAFF
>once|NA|TRBJ1-6|TRBV5-6
TGTGCCAGCAGCTTCCGGACAGCAAATTCACCCCTCCACTTT
CASSFRTANSPLHF
>NA|NA|TRBJ2-1|TRBV6-4
TGTGCCAGCAGTGATCTTGGCGGTAACAATGAGCAGTTCTTC
CASSDLGGNNEQFF
>NA|NA|TRBJ2-7|TRBV5-1
TGCGCCAGCAGCGTAACAGGATTCTACGAGCAGTACTTC
CASSVTGFYEQYF
>NA|TRBD1|TRBJ1-2|TRBV6-6
TGTGCCAGCAGTGACTACCCGACAGGGGGCTTAAACGGCTACACCTTC
CASSDYPTGGLNGYTF
>NA|TRBD2|TRBJ2-2|TRBV7-9
TGTGCCAGCAGCTTTCAACTAGCGGGATTCACCGGGGAGCTGTTTTTT
CASSFQLAGFTGELFF
>NA|NA|TRBJ2-1|TRBV9
TGTGCCAGCAGCGTCGGCCTAGCGATCCACAATGAGCAGTTCTTC
CASSVGLAIHNEQFF
>NA|NA|TRBJ2-3|TRBV6-2/TRBV6-3
TGTGCCAGCAGTTACACTAGCACAGATACGCAGTATTTT
CASSYTSTDTQYF
>NA|NA|TRBJ1-2|TRBV28
TGTGCCAGCAGACCAGGGAGGGCCTATGGCTACACCTTC
CASRPGRAYGYTF
>NA|TRBD1|TRBJ2-3|TRBV28
TGTGCCAGCAGTCCCACGGGACAGGGGAAAGATACGCAGTATTTT
CASSPTGQGKDTQYF
>NA|NA|TRBJ2-1|TRBV5-4
TGTGCCAGCAGCTTGGAAAGGGGAACTCTCAATGAGCAGTTCTTC
CASSLERGTLNEQFF
>NA|TRBD2|TRBJ2-1|TRBV5-1
TGCGCCAGCAGCTGGACTAGTAGCCCCCGGGGCGCCTACAATGAGCAGTTCTTC
CASSWTSSPRGAYNEQFF
>NA|NA|TRBJ1-1|TRBV6-6
TGTGCCAGCAGGCGGGGGCAAGGAACTGAAGCTTTCTTT
CASRRGQGTEAFF
>NA|NA|TRBJ1-6|TRBV2
TGTGCCAGCAGGCAGGGGACGACCTATAATTCACCCCTCCACTTT
CASRQGTTYNSPLHF
>NA|TRBD1|TRBJ2-7|TRBV29-1
TGCAGCGTTGAGCTCCTTGGGGACAGGGGCTACGAGCAGTACTTC
CSVELLGDRGYEQYF
>NA|NA|TRBJ1-3|TRBV12-3/TRBV12-4
TGTGCCAGCAGTACCTCTAGAAACACCATATATTTT
CASSTSRNTIYF
>NA|TRBD1|TRBJ2-3|TRBV30
TGTGCCTGGAGTCACGACAGGGGGCGTGGCGGGACTAGCACAGATACGCAGTATTTT
CAWSHDRGRGGTSTDTQYF
>NA|TRBD2|TRBJ2-1|TRBV5-1
TGCGCCAGCAGCTTCGGTGCGGGAGGGGAGCAGTTCTTC
CASSFGAGGEQFF
>NA|NA|TRBJ2-3|TRBV30
TGTGCCTGGGGCCCGACAGGCACAGATACGCAGTATTTT
CAWGPTGTDTQYF
>NA|TRBD2|TRBJ2-1|TRBV7-3
TGTGCCAGCAGCTTAGGTGGGACTACGGACAATGAGCAGTTCTTC
CASSLGGTTDNEQFF
>once|TRBD2|TRBJ2-7|TRBV7-9
TGTGCCAGCAGCCTCGACTGGCGGGAGACCTACGAGCAGTACTTC
CASSLDWRETYEQYF
>NA|NA|TRBJ2-5|TRBV18
TGTGCCAGCTCACCTTATCTTAGAGAGACCCAGTACTTC
CASSPYLRETQYF
>NA|TRBD2|TRBJ2-1|TRBV9
TGTGCCAGCAGCGGGACTAGCGGGAGGTGGGATGAGCAGTTCTTC
CASSGTSGRWDEQFF
>once|NA|TRBJ2-3|TRBV19
TGTGCCAGTAGTATGGTACAGGGCACAGATACGCAGTATTTT
CASSMVQGTDTQYF
>NA|TRBD2|TRBJ2-3|TRBV5-6
TGTGCCAGCAGCATCCCGGGACTAGCGGGAGGGGATACGCAGTATTTT
CASSIPGLAGGDTQYF
>NA|TRBD1|TRBJ2-3|TRBV27
TGTGCCAGCAGGGGGACAGGGGGAAGCACAGATACGCAGTATTTT
CASRGTGGSTDTQYF
>NA|TRBD2|TRBJ2-2|TRBV6-6
TGTGCCAGCAGTGGGAGCGGGGCGGTAACCGGGGAGCTGTTTTTT
CASSGSGAVTGELFF
>NA|TRBD1|TRBJ2-3|TRBV5-1
TGCGCCAGCAGCTTGTGGGACAGAACCGCGGGAGATACGCAGTATTTT
CASSLWDRTAGDTQYF
>NA|TRBD2|TRBJ2-5|TRBV6-5
TGTGCCAGCAGTTACTCCGGGACTAGCGGGGGAGAGACCCAGTACTTC
CASSYSGTSGGETQYF
>NA|NA|TRBJ2-3|TRBV11-2
TGTGCCAGCAGCTTAGTTCCCTTGACTATCACAGATACGCAGTATTTT
CASSLVPLTITDTQYF
>NA|TRBD2|TRBJ2-5|TRBV5-1
TGCGCCAGCAGCTCCTTGGCTAGCGGGAGCGGGGAGACCCAGTACTTC
CASSSLASGSGETQYF
>NA|TRBD1|TRBJ2-7|TRBV4-3
TGCGCCAGCAGCCAAGTTGGCGACAGGGGCCCCTACGAGCAGTACTTC
CASSQVGDRGPYEQYF
>NA|NA|TRBJ1-5|TRBV6-5
TGTGCCAGCAAGGCTGGGACTGCTAATCAGCCCCAGCATTTT
CASKAGTANQPQHF
>NA|NA|TRBJ2-5|TRBV28
TGTGCCAGCAGTTCTCGGGATCGGGGGTACCAAGAGACCCAGTACTTC
CASSSRDRGYQETQYF
>NA|TRBD2|TRBJ2-1|TRBV4-2
TGTGCCAGCAGCCAGAAAAGCGGGGAGAGGAACTACAATGAGCAGTTCTTC
CASSQKSGERNYNEQFF
>NA|NA|TRBJ2-7|TRBV19
TGTGCCAGTAGATTATCACACACGGGATCCTACGAGCAGTACTTC
CASRLSHTGSYEQYF
>NA|NA|TRBJ1-4|TRBV5-1
TGCGCCAGCAGCTTTATGAGCGGGGAAAAACTGTTTTTT
CASSFMSGEKLFF
>NA|TRBD2|TRBJ2-5|TRBV5-1
TGCGCCAGCAGCTTGGGTAGCGGGAGGGCTAACGGAGAGACCCAGTACTTC
CASSLGSGRANGETQYF
>NA|TRBD1|TRBJ2-2|TRBV7-2
TGTGCCAGCAGCTTAATCCCAGGGGGCATCACCGGGGAGCTGTTTTTT
CASSLIPGGITGELFF
>NA|TRBD2|TRBJ2-7|TRBV18
TGTGCCAGCTCATCAAACGGGGGGACTGACTCCTACGAGCAGTACTTC
CASSSNGGTDSYEQYF
>NA|TRBD1|TRBJ2-3|TRBV28
TGTGCCAGCAGTCCCTCGACAGGGTATGGTAGAACAGATACGCAGTATTTT
CASSPSTGYGRTDTQYF
>NA|TRBD2|TRBJ2-1|TRBV3-1/TRBV3-2
TGTGCCAGCAGCCAAGATCTTACTAGCGGGGCCTACAATGAGCAGTTCTTC
CASSQDLTSGAYNEQFF
>NA|NA|TRBJ1-1|TRBV9
TGTGCCAGCAGCGTAGGGCCCAGGGGCACTGAAGCTTTCTTT
CASSVGPRGTEAFF
>NA|NA|TRBJ1-1|TRBV6-2/TRBV6-3
TGTGCCAGCAGTTACGGAGAGGCGCCTGCTTTCTTT
CASSYGEAPAFF
>NA|TRBD2|TRBJ2-1|TRBV14
TGTGCCAGCAAGTGGCGCAGGACTAGGGCAGCCAGGAGCTCCTACAATGAGCAGTTCTTC
CASKWRRTRAARSSYNEQFF
>NA|TRBD1|TRBJ2-7|TRBV27
TGTGCCAGCCAATCCGGGACAGGGGGCTACGAGCAGTACTTC
CASQSGTGGYEQYF